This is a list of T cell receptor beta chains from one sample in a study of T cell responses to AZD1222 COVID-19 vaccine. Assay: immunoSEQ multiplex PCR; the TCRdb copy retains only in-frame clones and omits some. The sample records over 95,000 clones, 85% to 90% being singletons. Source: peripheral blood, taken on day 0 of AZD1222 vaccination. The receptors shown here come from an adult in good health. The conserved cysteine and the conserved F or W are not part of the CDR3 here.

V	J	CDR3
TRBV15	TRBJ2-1	ATSRGSGIADNEQF
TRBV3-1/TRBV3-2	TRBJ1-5	ASSQESNQPQH
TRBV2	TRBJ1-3	ASRAAQGSSGNTIY
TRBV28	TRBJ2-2	ASSLWDRPYTGELF
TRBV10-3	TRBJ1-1	AISAQGRIEGNTEAF
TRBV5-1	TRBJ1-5	ASSLDMGDQPQH
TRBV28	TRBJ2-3	ASTRQGANTQY
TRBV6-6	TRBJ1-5	ASSYPHGQPNQPQH
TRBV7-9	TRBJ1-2	ASSLAGRINYGYT
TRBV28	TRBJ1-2	ASSPPLPPNYGYT
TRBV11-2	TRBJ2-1	ASSLMRAMGQF
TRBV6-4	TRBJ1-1	ASSDKIRSMNTEAF
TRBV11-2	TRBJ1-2	ASSTVNYGYT
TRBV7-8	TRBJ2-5	ASSSSGVPGQETQY
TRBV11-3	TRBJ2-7	ASSPRGGAPHEQY
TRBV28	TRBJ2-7	ASTTGGRAYEQY
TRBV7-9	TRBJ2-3	ASSLGTDTQY
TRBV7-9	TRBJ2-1	ASSPRTTDEQF
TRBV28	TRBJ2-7	ASREGGFELTYEQY
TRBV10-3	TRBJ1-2	AISESRANYGYT
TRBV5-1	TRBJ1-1	ASSSQGDTEAF
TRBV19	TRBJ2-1	ASAGTGPYNEQF
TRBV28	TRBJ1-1	ASSFRVAAEAF
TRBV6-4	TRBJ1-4	ASSLTGGVEKLF
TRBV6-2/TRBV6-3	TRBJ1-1	ASRPTGLTEAF
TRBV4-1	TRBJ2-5	ASSQGDRGVWTQY
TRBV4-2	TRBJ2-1	ASSQDYRSEQF
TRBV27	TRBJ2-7	ASSPLTVAGSYEQY
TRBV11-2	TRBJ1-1	ASSRMSGGGGPAF
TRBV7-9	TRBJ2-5	ASSLSGQETQY
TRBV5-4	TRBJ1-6	ASSLLRGENSPLH
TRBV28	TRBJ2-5	ASSGIGQGVRGRHQETQY
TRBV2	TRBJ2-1	ASSEVLYNEQF
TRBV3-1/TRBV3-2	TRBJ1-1	ASSHSRDGNTEAF
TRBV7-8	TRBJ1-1	ASSLGHHSQAF
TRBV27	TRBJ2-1	ASSLLAGAAEQF
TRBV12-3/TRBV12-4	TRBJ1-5	ASSFKGDQPQH
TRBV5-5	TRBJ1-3	ASSLLDSLGNTIY